The rows below give T cell receptor beta chains drawn from one sample of a study of CD8+ T cells in alopecia areata. Assay used: immunoSEQ multiplex PCR; TCRdb lists only in-frame clones, some missing. The table has about 200,000 clones, approximately 52% seen once. The source material was CD4+ T cells sorted from blood, sampled at week 0. The receptor set was obtained from a human donor with alopecia areata. The CDR3 runs from the conserved cysteine through the conserved F or W. A D gene is named only where the DNA matches it firmly. Clone size is shown for a subset of rows, as once, few, many or a class of expanded clone.

CDR3 length,D gene,V gene,clone size,J gene,CDR3 DNA,CDR3 protein
15,-,TRBV7-9,-,TRBJ2-4,TGTGCCAGCAGCTTATTAGGCAGGGAGTGGGACATTCAGTACTTC,CASSLLGREWDIQYF
13,TRBD2,TRBV13,once,TRBJ2-3,TGTGCCGCAAAGCGGGGGGGAACAGATACGCAGTATTTT,CAAKRGGTDTQYF
15,-,TRBV30,-,TRBJ1-4,TGTGCCTGGAGTGTACATTTGGGGGCCGTACAAAAACTGTTTTTT,CAWSVHLGAVQKLFF
16,-,TRBV10-3,few,TRBJ1-2,TGTGCCATCACCCAAGGTATACGTCCCTCATCCTATGGCTACACCTTC,CAITQGIRPSSYGYTF
13,-,TRBV5-1,-,TRBJ1-5,TGCGCCAGCCGACCGGATCAGGGGCAGCCCCAGCATTTT,CASRPDQGQPQHF
13,-,TRBV28,-,TRBJ2-3,TGTGCCAGCAGTCCTCCACCCCCAGATACGCAGTATTTT,CASSPPPPDTQYF
13,-,TRBV29-1,-,TRBJ2-7,TGCAGCGTTGTGGCCCATGGCTCCTACGAGCAGTACTTC,CSVVAHGSYEQYF
13,-,TRBV10-1,-,TRBJ1-6,TGCGCCAGCAGAGGACAAGCAGGATCACCCCTCCACTTT,CASRGQAGSPLHF
16,-,TRBV29-1,-,TRBJ2-1,TGCAGCGTTGAGAATCTGGCCAGGAGCTCCTACAATGAGCAGTTCTTC,CSVENLARSSYNEQFF
14,-,TRBV6-6,-,TRBJ1-2,TGTGCCAGCAGTTCCTATCTGGTGTTTACCGGCTACACCTTC,CASSSYLVFTGYTF
16,-,TRBV15,few,TRBJ1-6,TGTGCCACCAGCAGAGATCCTCGACAGGCCAATTCACCCCTCCACTTT,CATSRDPRQANSPLHF
14,TRBD1,TRBV29-1,-,TRBJ2-1,TGCAGCGGTAGGACAGGCGGAGAGTACAATGAGCAGTTCTTC,CSGRTGGEYNEQFF
12,-,TRBV30,-,TRBJ2-7,TGTGCCTGGACGGCAGGTTCCTACGAGCAGTACTTC,CAWTAGSYEQYF
15,TRBD2,TRBV7-2,-,TRBJ2-7,TGTGCCAGCAGCCTATTCGGACTAGCCTCCTACGAGCAGTACTTC,CASSLFGLASYEQYF
16,TRBD2,TRBV6-5,-,TRBJ2-3,TGTGCCAGCAGTTACTTACCGGGACTAGCGGGGAAGAGGCAGTATTTT,CASSYLPGLAGKRQYF
16,-,TRBV4-1,-,TRBJ1-1,TGCGCCAGCAGCCAGCGAGGGGCACTCATGAACACTGAAGCTTTCTTT,CASSQRGALMNTEAFF
11,-,TRBV4-1,-,TRBJ1-1,TGCGCCAGCAGCCAGCAGGGGAAGGCTTTCTTT,CASSQQGKAFF
14,-,TRBV9,-,TRBJ2-2,TGTGCCAGCAGCGTAGTCTCTCAAACCGGGGAGCTGTTTTTT,CASSVVSQTGELFF
15,-,TRBV25-1,-,TRBJ1-2,TGTGCCAGCAGTGAAGGTCTCAAGGGGATCAGTGGCTACACCTTC,CASSEGLKGISGYTF
13,-,TRBV30,-,TRBJ1-5,TGTGCCTGGAGGAAACAGGTCGGGCAGCCCCAGCATTTT,CAWRKQVGQPQHF
14,-,TRBV5-1,-,TRBJ2-7,TGCGCCAGCAGCTTGGAAGGACCCGCCTACGAGCAGTACTTC,CASSLEGPAYEQYF
15,TRBD1,TRBV5-6,-,TRBJ1-2,TGTGCCAGCAGCTTGTATCCCGACAGGGACTATGGCTACACCTTC,CASSLYPDRDYGYTF
14,-,TRBV5-8,-,TRBJ2-7,TGTGCCAGCACCGCCCGTGGGAGTTTGATCGAGCAGTACTTC,CASTARGSLIEQYF
13,-,TRBV6-5,-,TRBJ1-1,TGTGCCAGCAGCCCCACCCGGGCCACTGAAGCTTTCTTT,CASSPTRATEAFF
17,TRBD2,TRBV9,-,TRBJ2-1,TGTGCCAGCAGCCTACCCCGGACTAGCGGGAGGGCCAATGAGCAGTTCTTC,CASSLPRTSGRANEQFF
11,-,TRBV7-9,-,TRBJ1-2,TGTGCCAGCAGCTTAGGTATGGGCTACACCTTC,CASSLGMGYTF
14,TRBD1,TRBV14,many,TRBJ1-2,TGTGCCAGCAGCCAAGTGGCAGGGGGCACAAGCTACACCTTC,CASSQVAGGTSYTF
15,-,TRBV27,-,TRBJ1-6,TGTGCCAGCAGTCCCAGGACAGTCTTGGAATCACCCCTCCACTTT,CASSPRTVLESPLHF
14,TRBD2,TRBV29-1,-,TRBJ2-7,TGCAGCGTTGACCAGCGGGGGGTCTCCTACGAGCAGTACTTC,CSVDQRGVSYEQYF
14,-,TRBV7-9,-,TRBJ2-7,TGTGCCAGCAGCTTAGAAGGGGGTGGGTACGAGCAGTACTTC,CASSLEGGGYEQYF
15,-,TRBV7-9,-,TRBJ2-2,TGTGCCAGCAGCTTAATTGCTAGCAGCACCGGGGAGCTGTTTTTT,CASSLIASSTGELFF
16,-,TRBV5-1,-,TRBJ1-5,TGCGCCAGCAGCCGCGGCCCCGGGGGGGGCAATCAGCCCCAGCATTTT,CASSRGPGGGNQPQHF
14,-,TRBV7-2,-,TRBJ2-3,TGTGCCAGCAGCGCCCCGGGGGCCCGAGATACGCAGTATTTT,CASSAPGARDTQYF
14,-,TRBV7-9,-,TRBJ1-4,TGTGCCAGCAGCTCACAGGGACCTAATGAAAAACTGTTTTTT,CASSSQGPNEKLFF
16,-,TRBV7-2,-,TRBJ2-5,TGTGCCAGCAGCTCCCCGGGATGGTATGCCGAAGAGACCCAGTACTTC,CASSSPGWYAEETQYF
15,TRBD1,TRBV6-1,-,TRBJ2-7,TGTGCCAGCAGTACACGGGACAGGGGAACCTACGAGCAGTACTTC,CASSTRDRGTYEQYF
13,-,TRBV9,-,TRBJ2-7,TGTGCCAGCAGCGTCTCAGGGGTAGACGAGCAGTACTTC,CASSVSGVDEQYF
14,TRBD2,TRBV7-9,few,TRBJ2-7,TGTGCCAGCAGCCCTGAAAGGGAGCGGGAGAAGCAGTACTTC,CASSPEREREKQYF
13,TRBD2,TRBV4-1,-,TRBJ2-5,TGCGCCAGCTCCTGGGTGGGGGGGGAGACCCAGTACTTC,CASSWVGGETQYF
14,TRBD1,TRBV5-6,-,TRBJ1-4,TGTGCCAGCAGCTTACAGGGGGTAAGGGAAAAACTGTTTTTT,CASSLQGVREKLFF
14,-,TRBV4-2,-,TRBJ1-2,TGTGCCAGCAGCCAAGTGCCAGGATTTTATGGCTACACCTTC,CASSQVPGFYGYTF
12,-,TRBV30,-,TRBJ2-2,TGTGCCTGGAGTGCCCCCCCCGGGGAGCTGTTTTTT,CAWSAPPGELFF
13,TRBD1,TRBV25-1,-,TRBJ1-2,TGTGCCAGCAGCGGGACAGGCCTCGGGGGCTACACCTTC,CASSGTGLGGYTF
15,-,TRBV4-1,-,TRBJ1-2,TGCGCCAGCAGCCAAGAAGTAGGGAGGGCCTATGGCTACACCTTC,CASSQEVGRAYGYTF
12,-,TRBV5-1,-,TRBJ1-2,TGCGCCAGCAGGTCGGAAGCGAGCGGCTACACCTTC,CASRSEASGYTF
13,-,TRBV15,-,TRBJ2-5,TGTGCCACCAGCAGGGACAGCCAAGAGACCCAGTACTTC,CATSRDSQETQYF